The 6 T cell receptor beta chains below come from one sample, sequenced in a study of memory CD4+ T cells and cytomegalovirus serostatus. TCRdb keeps only in-frame clones here, not all; method: immunoSEQ multiplex PCR. The profile shows tens of thousands of clones, 79% of them singletons. The sort gate was single viable CD3+CD4+CD8-CD45RO+ cells for memory CD4+ T cells. Sequenced sample: memory CD4+ T cells from blood. All receptors come from an adult in good health and CMV-seronegative.

This chain uses TRBV18 with TRBJ2-5, with D maybe TRBD2 (5 bases). V lost 1 base, J lost 0 bases, and 9 bases lay in between. CDR1 is KGHSH and CDR2 is LQKENI in the germline V gene. The CDR3 extends over 15 amino acids. The CDR3 reads CASSPRSGDQETQYF. For the CDR3, the DNA is TGTGCCAGCTCACCACGATCCGGGGACCAAGAGACCCAGTACTTC. Looking up the rest from reference TRBV18 and TRBJ2-5 gives the full variable domain: NAGVMQNPRHLVRRRGQEARLRCSPMKGHSHVYWYRQLPEEGLKFMVYLQKENIIDESGMPKERFSAEFPKEGPSILRIQQVVRGDSAAYFCASSPRSGDQETQYFGPGTRLLVL.

J is TRBJ1-1 and V is TRBV10-3; D ambiguous. CDR3 length: 14 amino acids. Germline-derived CDR1 and CDR2 are ENHRY and SYGVKD. V was cut by 2 bases and J by 5 bases, with 12 bases left in between. DNA for the CDR3: TGTGCCATCAGTGAGGGGGTGGTCGGGACTGAAGCTTTCTTT. Translation gives CAISEGVVGTEAFF.

The chain carries TRBV4-2 and TRBJ2-1; 7 bases agree with TRBD2. Trimming at V came to 1 base and at J to 6 bases, leaving 6 bases not matched to a gene. This CDR3 contains 15 residues. Germline values: CDR1 LGHNA, CDR2 YNFKEQ. CDR3 sequence: CASSQGAGAFNEQFF. CDR3 sequence (DNA): TGTGCCAGCAGCCAAGGCGCGGGAGCCTTCAATGAGCAGTTCTTC.

Turning to this clone: This specimen includes other DNA sequences encoding the same CDR3. The chain couples TRBV6-4 to TRBJ2-1; D not certain. Germline lookup yields CDR1 MRHNA and CDR2 SNTAGT. The CDR3 extends over 13 amino acids. Trimming left V 3 bases short and J 9 bases short, with 12 bases between. The CDR3: CASSEGRGTEQFF. Written as DNA, the CDR3 is TGTGCCAGCAGTGAAGGACGTGGTACTGAGCAGTTCTTC.

The genes are TRBV4-1 and TRBJ2-2; 7 nucleotides match TRBD2. Germline values: CDR1 MGHRA, CDR2 YSYEKL. V was pared by 4 bases and J by 3 bases, with 8 bases of the junction left unmatched. The CDR3 is 16 amino acids. CDR3 sequence reads: CASSPRGLADTGELFF. The CDR3 DNA follows: TGCGCCAGCAGCCCACGCGGGCTAGCGGACACCGGGGAGCTGTTTTTT.

J is TRBJ2-7 and V is TRBV7-2; D not certain. Germline CDR1 and CDR2: SGHTA and FQGNSA. CDR3 size: 14 residues. V gave up 1 base and J gave up 6 bases, with 13 bases separating them. Written as DNA, the CDR3 is TGTGCCAGCAGCTTAGATAGGACCACGGGCGAGCAGTACTTC. Translation: CASSLDRTTGEQYF. Drawing the rest from reference TRBV7-2 and TRBJ2-7, the complete variable domain is GAGVSQSPSNKVTEKGKDVELRCDPISGHTALYWYRQSLGQGLEFLIYFQGNSAPDKSGLPSDRFSAERTGGSVSTLTIQRTQQEDSAVYLCASSLDRTTGEQYFGPGTRLTVT.